This entry lists 24 T cell receptor beta chains sequenced from one sample in a study of sequential checkpoint blockade in melanoma. Described treatment: randomized to nivolumab then ipilimumab (arm A) or the reverse (arm B). Libraries were prepared by immunoSEQ multiplex PCR; TCRdb keeps only in-frame clonotypes and omits some of them. The sample consists of roughly 20,000 clones, around 83% of them appearing once. The input for sequencing was CD8+ T cells sorted from blood (inferred from file names), taken from a patient given nivolumab and ipilimumab in sequence. These receptors all come from a human donor with melanoma.

This clone has only one observation. The CDR3 DNA sequence: TGTGCCAGCAGCTTATTAACAGGGGCTAACTATGGCTACACCTTC. Its protein product is CASSLLTGANYGYTF. The chain combines TRBV7-9 with TRBJ1-2; 7 bases are shared with TRBD1. V dropped 2 bases and J dropped 0; count of bases not matched to a gene: 3. The CDR3 contains 15 residues. Germline CDR1 reads SEHNR; CDR2 reads FQNEAQ (reference sequence).

The genes are TRBV5-6 and TRBJ1-4, with 9 bases aligning to TRBD1. The J segment lost 5 bases and the V segment lost 0 bases, leaving 2 bases of the junction unmatched. The CDR3 sequence is 15 residues long. Germline lookup yields CDR1 SGHDT and CDR2 YYEEEE. The CDR3 nucleotides are TGTGCCAGCAGCTTGGCCGGGACAGGGAATGAAAAACTGTTTTTT. Its translation is CASSLAGTGNEKLFF.

The chain joins TRBV19 to TRBJ2-7; D is possibly TRBD2 (5 bases). The CDR3 contains 15 residues. Trimming cost V 3 bases and J 3 bases, with 15 bases left between them. The germline gives CDR1 LNHDA, CDR2 SQIVND (reference sequence). The DNA for the CDR3 is TGTGCCAGTAGTATGACGGGCGGGTCGGACTACGAGCAGTACTTC. It is translated as CASSMTGGSDYEQYF. Combining the CDR3 with reference TRBV19 and TRBJ2-7 gives the whole variable domain DGGITQSPKYLFRKEGQNVTLSCEQNLNHDAMYWYRQDPGQGLRLIYYSQIVNDFQKGDIAEGYSVSREKKESFPLTVTSAQKNPTAFYLCASSMTGGSDYEQYFGPGTRLTVT.

In its sample, this clone was seen a few times. The V call is TRBV28, the J call TRBJ2-3; D gene unclear. CDR1 and CDR2 from the germline V gene are MDHEN and SYDVKM. The CDR3 is 15 amino acids. The V end lost 5 bases, the J end lost 4 bases, and 16 bases lay between the germline ends. The CDR3 DNA sequence: TGTGCCAGCAGTCGAGGCCATCATGACTCAGATACGCAGTATTTT. Its translation: CASSRGHHDSDTQYF.

The chain links TRBV15 to TRBJ1-4; unclear D gene. Trimming shortened V by 0 bases and J by 7 bases, and 12 bases separated the two germline ends. From germline, CDR1 is LNHNV and CDR2 YYDKDF (reference sequence). CDR3 length: 15 amino acids. The CDR3 region is CATSRDWQAGEKLFF. CDR3 in DNA: TGTGCCACCAGCAGAGATTGGCAGGCGGGTGAAAAACTGTTTTTT.

The gene calls are TRBV11-2 and TRBJ1-1, with D tentatively TRBD1 (5 bases). Germline V gene sequence: CDR1 SGHAT, CDR2 FQNNGV. The CDR3 consists of 16 residues. Trimming removed 1 base at V and 0 bases at J, with 12 bases between. In nucleotides, the CDR3 is TGTGCCAGCAGCTTAGTTCCAGGGATCATGAACACTGAAGCTTTCTTT. Translated: CASSLVPGIMNTEAFF.

V gene TRBV7-6 combines with J gene TRBJ2-7, with 9 nucleotides matching TRBD1. Germline V gene data show CDR1 as SGHVS and CDR2 as FNYEAQ. The V and J ends lost 0 bases and 7 bases, in that order; junction bases with no gene match: 4. The CDR3 length is 14 residues. The CDR3 region is CASSLAQGAREQYF. The CDR3 coding sequence is TGTGCCAGCAGCTTAGCACAGGGGGCGAGGGAGCAGTACTTC.

The chain links TRBV28 to TRBJ2-5, with D possibly TRBD2 on 5 matching bases. This CDR3 contains 13 residues. Germline CDR1 is MDHEN and CDR2 is SYDVKM. The ends were cut back, 3 bases at V and 5 bases at J, with 10 bases in the middle. The CDR3 protein is CASSFREWETQYF. The CDR3 bases are TGTGCCAGCAGTTTCCGGGAATGGGAGACCCAGTACTTC.

The chain uses TRBV27 and TRBJ1-1, with 9 nucleotides matching TRBD1. This CDR3 is built from 14 residues. The junction had 0 bases not matched to a gene; V was cut back by 3 bases and J by 1 base. The germline V gene has CDR1 MNHEY and CDR2 SMNVEV (reference sequence). The CDR3 coding sequence is TGTGCCAGCAGTTTGGGACAGGGGAACACTGAAGCTTTCTTT. Translated, it gives CASSLGQGNTEAFF.

The chain carries TRBV19 and TRBJ1-1, with D perhaps matching TRBD1 (5 bases). Trimming pared 8 bases from V and 0 bases from J, leaving 13 bases between. The germline V gene encodes CDR1 LNHDA and CDR2 SQIVND (reference sequence). The CDR3 spans 14 residues. The CDR3: CASSSWDLNTEAFF. For the CDR3, the DNA is TGTGCCAGTTCTAGTTGGGACTTGAACACTGAAGCTTTCTTT.

This clone has more than one count but fewer than ten. The rearrangement uses TRBV28 and TRBJ1-2; no firm D call. CDR1 and CDR2 from the germline V gene are MDHEN and SYDVKM. Trimming took off 3 bases at V and 7 bases at J, with 12 bases between the two ends. This CDR3 comprises 13 residues. CDR3: CASSFRGLGGYTF. CDR3 sequence (DNA): TGTGCCAGCAGTTTCCGAGGACTGGGTGGCTACACCTTC.

V usage is TRBV9 and J usage is TRBJ1-2; 8 positions agree with TRBD1. The CDR3 spans 17 residues. CDR1 and CDR2 from the germline V gene are SGDLS and YYNGEE. The V gene end was trimmed by 3 bases and the J gene end by 0 bases; junction bases not matched to a gene: 10. The CDR3, as DNA: TGTGCCAGCAGCGGCGACAGGGGAGTTCTTCCTAACTATGGCTACACCTTC. Translation gives CASSGDRGVLPNYGYTF.

A single count supports this clone. V usage is TRBV6-8 and J usage is TRBJ2-1; 10 nucleotides line up with TRBD2. The length of the CDR3 is 18 residues. Germline V gene sequence: CDR1 MNHGY, CDR2 SAAAGT. Losses at the gene ends were 5 bases for V and 3 bases for J; bases not matched to a gene: 13. The CDR3 reads CASSPFLLAGEIYNEQFF. The CDR3 nucleotides are TGTGCCAGCAGTCCGTTTCTCCTAGCGGGGGAAATCTACAATGAGCAGTTCTTC.

The chain has TRBV5-6 and TRBJ2-1, with a weak D call TRBD2 (5 bases). This CDR3 spans 17 amino acids. The V gene lost 4 bases and the J gene lost 2 bases, with 19 bases spanning the gap. Germline V lookup: CDR1 SGHDT, CDR2 YYEEEE. The CDR3 reads CASSPASPLTPYNEQFF. CDR3 in DNA: TGTGCCAGCAGCCCCGCTAGCCCTCTTACTCCCTACAATGAGCAGTTCTTC.

This sequence joins TRBV5-6 and TRBJ2-3; a possible D gene is TRBD1 (5 bases). Germline V gives CDR1 SGHDT, CDR2 YYEEEE. The CDR3 contains 16 residues. The ends were cut back, 0 bases at V and 0 bases at J, with 11 bases in the middle. CDR3 protein: CASSLGARVSTDTQYF. CDR3 coding DNA: TGTGCCAGCAGCTTGGGCGCCAGGGTTAGCACAGATACGCAGTATTTT. Variable domain in full (rest from reference TRBV5-6 and TRBJ2-3): DAGVTQSPTHLIKTRGQQVTLRCSPKSGHDTVSWYQQALGQGPQFIFQYYEEEERQRGNFPDRFSGHQFPNYSSELNVNALLLGDSALYLCASSLGARVSTDTQYFGPGTRLTVL.

This chain's CDR3 is CASSLLGTGGNEQFF. CDR3 bases: TGTGCCAGCAGCTTACTCGGGACAGGGGGCAATGAGCAGTTCTTC. V gene TRBV7-6 combines with J gene TRBJ2-1; the match to TRBD1 covers 11 bases. The trim removed 2 bases at V and 6 bases at J, leaving 3 bases unmatched. From germline, CDR1 is SGHVS and CDR2 FNYEAQ. CDR3 size: 15 residues. Variable domain in full (rest from reference TRBV7-6 and TRBJ2-1): GAGVSQSPRYKVTKRGQDVALRCDPISGHVSLYWYRQALGQGPEFLTYFNYEAQQDKSGLPNDRFSAERPEGSISTLTIQRTEQRDSAMYRCASSLLGTGGNEQFFGPGTRLTVL.

This clone was observed a handful of times. The V call is TRBV28, the J call TRBJ1-6, with D maybe TRBD1 (5 bases). The germline V and J ends were trimmed by 2 bases and 9 bases, with 11 bases remaining between them. CDR3 size: 14 residues. Germline CDR1 is MDHEN and CDR2 is SYDVKM. DNA for the CDR3: TGTGCCAGCAGTTTAATGGGGGGTAGTTCACCCCTCCACTTT. This encodes CASSLMGGSSPLHF.

V usage is TRBV27 and J usage is TRBJ1-1; D might be TRBD1 (5 bases). The CDR3 loop spans 14 amino acids. Germline V lookup: CDR1 MNHEY, CDR2 SMNVEV (reference sequence). V gave up 3 bases and J gave up 5 bases, with 13 bases separating them. The CDR3 nucleotides are TGTGCCAGCAGTTTCGGTCACAGGACGACTGAAGCTTTCTTT. This translates into CASSFGHRTTEAFF.

This clone is large (0.1 to 1%). V and J are TRBV19 and TRBJ1-1; D unclear. Trimming stripped 3 bases from V and 1 base from J, with 6 bases between. Germline V lookup: CDR1 LNHDA, CDR2 SQIVND (reference sequence). The CDR3 loop spans 13 amino acids. CDR3 amino acids: CASSISPNTEAFF. In DNA form, the CDR3 reads TGTGCCAGTAGTATCTCTCCGAACACTGAAGCTTTCTTT.

The V gene is TRBV6-1, the J gene TRBJ1-1; 9 nucleotides agree with TRBD1. Trimming took 5 bases from V and 9 from J; bases not matched to a gene: 13. The CDR3 length is 15 residues. Per germline, CDR1 MNHNS and CDR2 SASEGT. The CDR3 protein is CASSRMRTGEPQAFF. In DNA form, the CDR3 reads TGTGCCAGCAGTCGAATGAGGACAGGGGAACCTCAAGCTTTCTTT.

The chain employs TRBV15 and TRBJ2-5, with D possibly TRBD1 on 5 matching bases. This CDR3 contains 18 residues. The V gene's germline CDR1 is LNHNV and CDR2 YYDKDF (reference sequence). V lost 3 bases, J lost 0 bases, and 20 bases lay in between. CDR3 DNA: TGTGCCACCAGCAGGTGGCCCCGACAGAGCACCGACCAAGAGACCCAGTACTTC. Residues: CATSRWPRQSTDQETQYF.

The V call is TRBV10-1, the J call TRBJ1-2, with D uncertain. The CDR3 extends over 13 amino acids. V was clipped by 6 bases and J by 1 base, with 9 bases between them. Germline CDR1 WNHNN, CDR2 SYGVQD (reference sequence). The CDR3 region has the DNA TGCGCCAGCAGCCCGGGATTTAACTATGGCTACACCTTC. The encoded protein is CASSPGFNYGYTF.

The chain is built from TRBV28 and TRBJ2-3, with 9 bases fitting TRBD1. Losses at the gene ends were 2 bases for V and 6 bases for J; bases not matched to a gene: 6. The CDR3 is 15 residues long. Germline CDR1 is MDHEN and CDR2 is SYDVKM. The CDR3 spells CASSLMTTGGDTQYF. In DNA, the CDR3 is TGTGCCAGCAGTTTAATGACGACAGGGGGGGATACGCAGTATTTT.

V gene TRBV27 combines with J gene TRBJ2-1, with TRBD1 identical over 8 bases. This CDR3 is 15 amino acids long. From germline, CDR1 is MNHEY and CDR2 SMNVEV (reference sequence). After removal of 4 bases from V and 3 bases from J, the junction contained 5 bases not matched to a gene. The CDR3 DNA sequence: TGTGCCAGCAGTTCAGGACAGGGAGTCTACAATGAGCAGTTCTTC. Translation gives CASSSGQGVYNEQFF.